This T cell receptor (beta chain) was sequenced in a study of cytomegalovirus exposure and HLA in healthy donors. The CDR3 consists of 15 residues. V shed 4 bases, J shed 4 bases, and the junction held 5 bases outside the gene matches. In germline, CDR1 is MDHEN, CDR2 SYDVKM. This PCR relied on a set of 60 Vbeta primers and 13 Jbeta primers. Method: immunoSEQ multiplex PCR; TCRdb's copy keeps in-frame clones and lacks some. The sample has 150,000 to 180,000 clones, around 80% seen once; the top ten hold around 3.6%. What was sequenced was PBMCs. The sequence came from a woman between 35 and 50 years old in good health and CMV-seronegative. The chain joins TRBV28 to TRBJ1-4, with 8 bases identical to TRBD1. The CDR3 protein is CASSSPDRDNEKLFF. CDR3 sequence (DNA): TGTGCCAGCAGTTCCCCGGACAGGGATAATGAAAAACTGTTTTTT.